The clone carrying this TCR beta chain has a handful of counts. These data come from a study of blood T cells in healthy people across ages. This CDR3 region has 11 residues. Per the germline V gene, CDR1 is MGHDK and CDR2 is SYGVNS. V was shortened by 10 bases and J by 10 bases, with 14 bases between the two germline ends. Combining a sample-barcoded 5' primer with a J-beta primer mix, a second PCR ran for roughly 7 to 12 cycles. Via MiXCR, TCRdb re-called the 5' RACE reads, giving one row per CDR3 protein. The data show 630,000 or so distinct CDR3 sequences, about 34% seen once. The chain employs TRBV25-1 and TRBJ2-1; no clear D gene. The TCR sequence derives from a woman aged 80 or over in good health. The specimen sequenced was blood. CDR3 amino acids: CAIPSSYEQFF. As DNA, the CDR3 is TGTGCCATCCCAAGCTCCTACGAGCAGTTCTTC.